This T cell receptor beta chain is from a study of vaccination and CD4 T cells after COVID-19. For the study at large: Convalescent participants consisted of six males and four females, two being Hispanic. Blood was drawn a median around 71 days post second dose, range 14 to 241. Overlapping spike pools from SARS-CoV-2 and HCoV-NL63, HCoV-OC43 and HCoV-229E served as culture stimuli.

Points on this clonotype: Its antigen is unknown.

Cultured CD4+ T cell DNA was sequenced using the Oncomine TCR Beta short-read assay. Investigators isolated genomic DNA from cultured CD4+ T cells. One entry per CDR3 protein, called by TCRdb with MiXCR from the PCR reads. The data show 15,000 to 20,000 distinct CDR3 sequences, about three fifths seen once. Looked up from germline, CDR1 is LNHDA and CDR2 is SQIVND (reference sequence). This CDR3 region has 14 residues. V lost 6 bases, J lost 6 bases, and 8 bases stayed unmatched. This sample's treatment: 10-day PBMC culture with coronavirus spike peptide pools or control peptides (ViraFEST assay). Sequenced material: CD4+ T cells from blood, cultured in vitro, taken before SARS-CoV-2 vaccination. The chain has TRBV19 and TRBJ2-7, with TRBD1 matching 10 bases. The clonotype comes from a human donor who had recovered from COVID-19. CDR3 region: CASRGQGKSREQYF. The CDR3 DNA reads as TGTGCCAGTAGGGGACAGGGGAAATCGCGCGAGCAGTACTTC.